This is a list of T cell receptor beta chains from one sample in a study of T cell responses to AZD1222 COVID-19 vaccine. Measured with immunoSEQ multiplex PCR; TCRdb has only the in-frame clones, and not every one. Among 90,000 to 140,000 clones listed, roughly 90% were seen once. This specimen was peripheral blood, taken on day 0 of AZD1222 vaccination. These TCRs come from an adult in good health. The CDR3 runs from the conserved cysteine through the conserved F or W. Fields, in order: D gene, V gene, J gene, clone size, CDR3 DNA, CDR3 protein. A D gene is named only where the DNA matches it firmly. Rows give clone size only sometimes, using once, few, many, or a class for an expanded clone.

>TRBD1|TRBV5-1|TRBJ2-3|few
TGCGCCAGCAGCACCGACAGGGTTGGCACAGATACGCAGTATTTT
CASSTDRVGTDTQYF
>-|TRBV6-2/TRBV6-3|TRBJ1-5|-
TGTGCCAGCAGTTACGGTACGAATTGGCCCCAGCATTTT
CASSYGTNWPQHF
>-|TRBV28|TRBJ1-1|-
TGTGCCAGCAGTTTTGGGAGGAACACTGAAGCTTTCTTT
CASSFGRNTEAFF
>-|TRBV4-3|TRBJ1-5|-
TGCGCCAGCAGCCAAGAAGGACCAGAATATAGCAATCAGCCCCAGCATTTT
CASSQEGPEYSNQPQHF
>TRBD1|TRBV5-6|TRBJ1-4|-
TGTGCCAGCAGCACCGGACAGGGTGGCACTAATGAAAAACTGTTTTTT
CASSTGQGGTNEKLFF
>TRBD2|TRBV19|TRBJ2-7|-
TGTGCCAGTACGGAGCGGGAGACGGGTGAGCAGTACTTC
CASTERETGEQYF
>TRBD1|TRBV7-9|TRBJ1-5|-
TGTGCCAGCAGCCGGACACCGGGACAGAATTACAATCAGCCCCAGCATTTT
CASSRTPGQNYNQPQHF
>-|TRBV28|TRBJ2-7|-
TGTGCCAGCGAAGTTAGCCCGCGGGAGCAGTACTTC
CASEVSPREQYF
>-|TRBV14|TRBJ1-2|-
TGTGCCAGCAGCGCTACAAAGGGGTTTGATGGCTACACCTTC
CASSATKGFDGYTF
>-|TRBV6-2/TRBV6-3|TRBJ1-5|few
TGTGCCAGCAGTCGACCCGAGGGGCGGGAGCCCCAGCATTTT
CASSRPEGREPQHF
>-|TRBV28|TRBJ1-2|-
TGTGCCAGCAGTTTATTGTCTTTTCAGGGAAAAGGAGCTAACTATGGCTACACCTTC
CASSLLSFQGKGANYGYTF
>TRBD1|TRBV27|TRBJ2-1|once
TGTGCCAGCAGTGACTTAGGGGGCCCGGGACGCAATGAGCAGTTCTTC
CASSDLGGPGRNEQFF
>-|TRBV27|TRBJ2-5|-
TGTGCCAGCAGTTTTGCAGGGGAGAAGGAGACCCAGTACTTC
CASSFAGEKETQYF
>-|TRBV3-1/TRBV3-2|TRBJ1-6|-
TGTGCCAGCAGCCAAGGTATGGGGTCACGATTTAATTCACCCCTCCACTTT
CASSQGMGSRFNSPLHF
>-|TRBV2|TRBJ2-2|-
TGTGCCAGCAGTGTGGGGTACACCGGGGAGCTGTTTTTT
CASSVGYTGELFF
>TRBD1|TRBV28|TRBJ1-6|-
TGTGCCAGCAGTTTTCGGACAGGCAATTCACCCCTCCACTTT
CASSFRTGNSPLHF
>TRBD1|TRBV5-1|TRBJ2-7|-
TGCGCCAGCAGCTGGACAGGGGACGGGTACGAGCAGTACTTC
CASSWTGDGYEQYF
>-|TRBV5-6|TRBJ1-2|-
TGTGCCAGCAGCCTAGCCTCGGGGGGCGATGGCTACACCTTC
CASSLASGGDGYTF
>-|TRBV7-9|TRBJ1-2|-
TGTGCCAGCAGCTTACCGACAGCTTACTATGGCTACACCTTC
CASSLPTAYYGYTF
>TRBD1|TRBV6-1|TRBJ1-5|-
TGTGCCAGCAGTGAAGGAACAACAGGGGGGTCGCCCCAGCATTTT
CASSEGTTGGSPQHF
>TRBD1|TRBV5-4|TRBJ1-6|-
TGTGCCAGCAGCACCGACAGGGGCGCAGGGGCTAGATCACCCCTCCACTTT
CASSTDRGAGARSPLHF
>TRBD1|TRBV4-1|TRBJ1-4|-
TGCGCCAGCAGCCAAGACTCCAGGGGGAAGAGCGAAAAACTGTTTTTT
CASSQDSRGKSEKLFF
>TRBD2|TRBV5-1|TRBJ2-5|-
TGCGCCAGCAGCTTGTGGACTAGCGGACAAGAGACCCAGTACTTC
CASSLWTSGQETQYF
>TRBD1|TRBV5-1|TRBJ1-3|few
TGCGCCAGCAGCGTGACAGGGGGTCCCTCTGGAAACACCATATATTTT
CASSVTGGPSGNTIYF
>TRBD1|TRBV19|TRBJ1-6|-
TGTGCCAGTAGTTCCGGGACAGCTTATAATTCACCCCTCCACTTT
CASSSGTAYNSPLHF
>TRBD1|TRBV12-3/TRBV12-4|TRBJ2-5|-
TGTGCCAGCAGCCCACAGGGGACCGAGACCCAGTACTTC
CASSPQGTETQYF
>-|TRBV9|TRBJ1-1|-
TGTGCCAGCAGCGTAGCAGGCAACAGGGAAGAAGCTTTCTTT
CASSVAGNREEAFF
>-|TRBV27|TRBJ2-1|-
TGTGCCAGCAGTTGGGTAGCGCACAATGAGCAGTTCTTC
CASSWVAHNEQFF
>-|TRBV11-2|TRBJ2-7|-
TGTGCCAGCAGCTTATTTTGGGGTAGCGAGCAGTACTTC
CASSLFWGSEQYF